Following are 27 T cell receptor beta chains from one sample sequenced in a study of lymphopenia after photon versus proton radiotherapy. Assay used: immunoSEQ multiplex PCR; TCRdb lists only in-frame clones, some missing. The sample lists approximately 71,000 clones; roughly 91% were seen once. The sample consisted of peripheral blood, taken from a patient treated with photon-based radiotherapy. The receptors stem from a woman in her seventies with pancreatic cancer.

This clone has just one count. V usage is TRBV5-1 and J usage is TRBJ2-1; D may be TRBD1 or TRBD2 (5 bases each). V gave up 3 bases and J gave up 9 bases, with 19 bases separating them. The CDR3 totals 15 residues. Germline CDR1 SGHRS, CDR2 YFSETQ. The CDR3 here is CASSSGLPLVGEQFF. CDR3 in DNA: TGCGCCAGCAGCTCGGGGCTACCCCTAGTGGGTGAGCAGTTCTTC.

V is TRBV28 and J is TRBJ2-1, with 8 bases matching TRBD2. This CDR3 comprises 13 residues. Germline V gene sequence: CDR1 MDHEN, CDR2 SYDVKM. Trimming cost V 4 bases and J 10 bases; bases outside gene matches: 6. The DNA for the CDR3 is TGTGCCAGCAGTTCTAGATTAGCGGGGGAGCAGTTCTTC. Protein product: CASSSRLAGEQFF. Using reference TRBV28 and TRBJ2-1 for the parts outside the CDR3, the full variable domain is DVKVTQSSRYLVKRTGEKVFLECVQDMDHENMFWYRQDPGLGLRLIYFSYDVKMKEKGDIPEGYSVSREKKERFSLILESASTNQTSMYLCASSSRLAGEQFFGPGTRLTVL.

This sequence joins TRBV7-8 and TRBJ2-5, with D perhaps matching TRBD2 (5 bases). CDR1 is SGHVS and CDR2 is FQNEAQ in the germline V gene. This CDR3 comprises 15 residues. V was pared by 2 bases and J by 1 base, with 11 bases between. CDR3 sequence reads: CASSLLGRAQETQYF. DNA for the CDR3: TGTGCCAGCAGCTTATTAGGGCGGGCCCAAGAGACCCAGTACTTC.

The DNA of the CDR3 is TGTGCCAGCAGCTTAGCGTCGGGTACCCAGTATTTT. Encoded protein: CASSLASGTQYF. The chain uses TRBV7-2 and TRBJ2-3; D not certain. CDR1 is SGHTA and CDR2 is FQGNSA in the germline V gene. V lost 0 bases and J lost 12, with 10 bases in between. The CDR3 length is 12 residues.

The chain couples TRBV4-1 to TRBJ2-3; TRBD2 is a possible D gene (5 bases). The CDR3 spans 13 residues. Trimming removed 3 bases from V and 4 bases from J, with 8 bases in between. Germline values: CDR1 MGHRA, CDR2 YSYEKL. CDR3 nucleotides: TGCGCCAGCAGCCAGGGGAGTCCAGATACGCAGTATTTT. Its protein product is CASSQGSPDTQYF.

The chain joins TRBV7-3 to TRBJ2-7; TRBD2 matches at 10 bases. The CDR3 length is 16 residues. Germline V gene lookup returns CDR1 SGHTA and CDR2 FQGTGA. With 0 bases clipped from V and 4 bases from J, the junction kept 6 bases outside the gene matches. CDR3 residues: CASSLTASSGSYEQYF. Here the CDR3 DNA reads TGTGCCAGCAGCTTAACCGCCTCTAGCGGGAGTTACGAGCAGTACTTC. Looking up the rest from reference TRBV7-3 and TRBJ2-7 gives the full variable domain: GAGVSQTPSNKVTEKGKYVELRCDPISGHTALYWYRQSLGQGPEFLIYFQGTGAADDSGLPNDRFFAVRPEGSVSTLKIQRTERGDSAVYLCASSLTASSGSYEQYFGPGTRLTVT.

The chain uses TRBV11-1 and TRBJ1-1; 7 bases align to TRBD1. With 3 bases clipped from V and 7 bases from J, the junction kept 5 bases outside the gene matches. Germline lookup yields CDR1 SGHAT and CDR2 FQDESV (reference sequence). This CDR3 spans 13 amino acids. The DNA of the CDR3 is TGTGCCAGCAGCTTTTGGGGGACAGATGAAGCTTTCTTT. Translation: CASSFWGTDEAFF.

This rearrangement joins TRBV2 to TRBJ2-7, with D perhaps matching TRBD1 (7 bases). The CDR3 has 14 residues. Germline V gene data show CDR1 as SNHLY and CDR2 as FYNNEI. V was trimmed by 9 bases and J by 4 bases, leaving 19 bases between them. The CDR3 nucleotides read TGTGCCAGACAGGAACTACAGGGGAGGTACGAGCAGTACTTC. Translation gives CARQELQGRYEQYF.

This chain uses TRBV5-1 with TRBJ1-2; D is unresolved. V shed 0 bases and J shed 2 bases, with 8 bases lying between them. Germline CDR1 SGHRS, CDR2 YFSETQ. There are 14 residues in the CDR3. CDR3 sequence (DNA): TGCGCCAGCAGCTTGGACGGCTTAAACTATGGCTACACCTTC. Translated, it gives CASSLDGLNYGYTF.

This chain connects TRBV11-1 to TRBJ2-3; TRBD2 matches at 7 bases. Looked up from germline, CDR1 is SGHAT and CDR2 is FQDESV (reference sequence). Unmatched junction bases numbered 5, after V lost 3 bases and J lost 2 bases. This CDR3 spans 15 amino acids. The CDR3 protein is CASSFVAGNTDTQYF. CDR3 nucleotides: TGTGCCAGCAGCTTTGTAGCGGGTAACACAGATACGCAGTATTTT.

The chain uses TRBV27 and TRBJ1-2; D gene ambiguous. Trimming took 2 bases from V and 2 from J, leaving 6 bases between them. The germline V gene has CDR1 MNHEY and CDR2 SMNVEV (reference sequence). The CDR3 spans 13 residues. The CDR3 spells CASSLGRNYGYTF. Here the CDR3 DNA reads TGTGCCAGCAGTTTAGGCCGAAACTATGGCTACACCTTC.

In its sample, this clone was seen a few times. CDR3 in DNA: TGTGCCAGCCGAGGACAGGACTCCTACGAGCAGTACTTC. Translating it yields CASRGQDSYEQYF. The rearrangement links TRBV25-1 to TRBJ2-7; 7 bases fit TRBD1. V lost 8 bases to trimming and J lost 0 bases; unmatched junction nucleotides: 4. This CDR3 has 13 amino acids. Per the germline V gene, CDR1 is MGHDK and CDR2 is SYGVNS.

This clone was recorded only once. The V gene is TRBV6-1, the J gene TRBJ2-2; D not certain. The CDR3 has 15 amino acids. CDR1 is MNHNS, CDR2 SASEGT, per germline. V lost 3 bases, J lost 6 bases, and 14 bases lay in between. The CDR3 nucleotides read TGTGCCAGCAGTGAGCTTCCCGGCGGTCCCGGGGAGCTGTTTTTT. This translates into CASSELPGGPGELFF.

The J gene is TRBJ2-5, the V gene TRBV4-2; 11 bases map to TRBD2. Germline trimming cut 0 bases from V and 4 bases from J; bases unmatched to any gene: 7. This CDR3 is 17 amino acids long. Germline CDR1 is LGHNA and CDR2 is YNFKEQ. The CDR3 nucleotides are TGTGCCAGCAGCCAAGATAGGACTAGCGGGTGGCGAGAGACCCAGTACTTC. Translation gives CASSQDRTSGWRETQYF.

Comment on this clone: The germline gene is not matched at one end of the junction; a read error may be the cause. The chain couples TRBV7-7 to TRBJ1-1; TRBD1 aligns across 8 bases. The CDR3 runs 14 residues. CDR1 is SSHAT and CDR2 is FNYEAQ in the germline V gene (reference sequence). The CDR3 loop reads CASSERTGHTEAFF. The CDR3 DNA follows: TGTGCTAGCAGCGAGCGGACAGGGCACACTGAAGCTTTCTTT.

This chain uses TRBV4-1 with TRBJ1-2; D might be TRBD1 (6 bases). Germline-derived CDR1 and CDR2 are MGHRA and YSYEKL. Trimming stripped 1 base from V and 4 bases from J, with 10 bases between. The CDR3 sequence is 14 residues long. CDR3 amino acids: CASSQGGHSYGYTF. CDR3 coding DNA: TGCGCCAGCAGCCAAGGGGGGCACTCCTATGGCTACACCTTC.

The chain has TRBV4-1 and TRBJ2-5; 15 positions match TRBD2. Unmatched junction bases numbered 5, after V lost 1 base and J lost 2 bases. CDR1 is MGHRA and CDR2 is YSYEKL in the germline V gene. CDR3 length equals 18 residues. The CDR3 sequence is CASSQGGLAGGIQETQYF. Here the CDR3 DNA reads TGCGCCAGCAGCCAAGGTGGACTAGCGGGAGGGATACAAGAGACCCAGTACTTC.

The chain carries TRBV28 and TRBJ1-2; TRBD1 is a possible D gene (5 bases). Germline-derived CDR1 and CDR2 are MDHEN and SYDVKM. V lost 8 bases and J 4 bases, leaving 17 bases between the germline ends. This CDR3 has 14 residues. This CDR3 reads CASGDVGSSYGYTF. CDR3 nucleotides: TGTGCCAGCGGGGACGTTGGGTCTTCCTATGGCTACACCTTC.

J is TRBJ2-1 and V is TRBV19, with 8 positions matching TRBD1. Looked up from germline, CDR1 is LNHDA and CDR2 is SQIVND (reference sequence). The CDR3 runs 13 residues. The junction had 5 bases not matched to a gene; V was cut back by 3 bases and J by 10 bases. CDR3 coding DNA: TGTGCCAGTAGTATTAACCGGGACAGGGAGCAGTTCTTC. It translates to CASSINRDREQFF.

J is TRBJ2-1 and V is TRBV9, with 12 positions matching TRBD2. The CDR3 consists of 20 residues. V shed 2 bases and J 9 bases; nucleotides not matched to a gene: 21. Germline values: CDR1 SGDLS, CDR2 YYNGEE. The CDR3: CASSVGPSGRAIRGSGEQFF. The CDR3 DNA sequence: TGTGCCAGCAGCGTTGGACCTAGCGGGAGGGCCATAAGGGGGTCCGGTGAGCAGTTCTTC.

The rearrangement joins TRBV7-2 to TRBJ1-5; D is unresolved. The CDR3 totals 14 residues. Trimming shortened V by 5 bases and J by 3 bases, and 11 bases separated the two germline ends. The germline gives CDR1 SGHTA, CDR2 FQGNSA. The CDR3 is CASSLDISNQPQHF. In DNA, the CDR3 is TGTGCCAGCAGCCTCGACATCTCCAATCAGCCCCAGCATTTT.

The chain joins TRBV9 to TRBJ2-2; the D call may be TRBD1 or TRBD2 (5 bases each). CDR3 size: 17 residues. Germline CDR1 is SGDLS and CDR2 is YYNGEE. V was clipped by 0 bases and J by 1 base, with 13 bases between them. CDR3 loop: CASSVAGLTVNTGELFF. The CDR3 coding sequence is TGTGCCAGCAGCGTAGCGGGGCTCACCGTGAACACCGGGGAGCTGTTTTTT.

The chain employs TRBV7-8 and TRBJ2-2; 7 bases align to TRBD2. The germline gives CDR1 SGHVS, CDR2 FQNEAQ. V shed 4 bases, J shed 5 bases, and the junction held 13 bases outside the gene matches. CDR3 length: 17 amino acids. The CDR3: CASSSPRGGSMTGELFF. CDR3 coding DNA: TGTGCCAGCAGCTCACCTAGAGGCGGGAGCATGACCGGGGAGCTGTTTTTT.

In nucleotides, the CDR3 is TGTGCCAGCAGCGTAGGGTTTAGCGGGAACACCGGGGAGCTGTTTTTT. Translation: CASSVGFSGNTGELFF. The chain joins TRBV9 to TRBJ2-2, with D perhaps matching TRBD2 (6 bases). Germline assignment: CDR1 SGDLS and CDR2 YYNGEE. This CDR3 is 16 amino acids long. V was shortened by 0 bases and J by 1 base, with 10 bases between the two germline ends.

This rearrangement joins TRBV7-2 to TRBJ1-1; unclear D gene. V was shortened by 1 base and J by 1 base, with 10 bases between the two germline ends. Germline values: CDR1 SGHTA, CDR2 FQGNSA. This CDR3 has 15 residues. This CDR3 is CASSLVGGANTEAFF. CDR3 DNA: TGTGCCAGCAGCTTAGTGGGCGGAGCGAACACTGAAGCTTTCTTT.

This chain links TRBV27 with TRBJ2-2; D gene uncertain. Germline V CDR1 and CDR2: MNHEY, SMNVEV (reference sequence). This CDR3 contains 11 residues. Between the trimmed V and J ends, which lost 7 bases and 7 bases, there was a span of 7 bases. Written as DNA, the CDR3 is TGTGCCAGCAAGTTCGTCGGGGAGCTGTTTTTT. Translating gives CASKFVGELFF.

The chain links TRBV21-1 to TRBJ2-7; the D segment call TRBD2 is taken from the table without a DNA check. TRBV21-1 is listed as a pseudogene. The CDR3 runs to 16 residues. CDR3 region: CASSKGDLARHYEQYF. The CDR3 nucleotides are TGTGCCAGCAGCAAAGGGGACTTAGCAAGACACTACGAGCAGTACTTC.